The rows below give T cell receptor beta chains drawn from one sample of a study of cytomegalovirus exposure and HLA in healthy donors. Clones were read by immunoSEQ multiplex PCR, and TCRdb kept only the in-frame ones, dropping some. This sample yields 150,000 to 200,000 clones, of which about 9.4% are seen a single time; over 1% belongs to the top ten. Sequencing input: PBMCs. These receptor sequences come from a woman younger than 45 in good health and CMV-seropositive. Both conserved end residues are part of each CDR3. D genes are given only for firm matches. Size tells how often a clone was seen (once, few, many) or the class of an expanded clone, and some rows leave it out.

>TRBD2|TRBJ2-1|TRBV4-1|NA
CASRSYSGSGYNEQFF
TGCGCCAGCAGGAGCTACAGCGGGAGCGGGTACAATGAGCAGTTCTTC
>TRBD2|TRBJ2-1|TRBV14|few
CASSHLSGSSYNEQFF
TGTGCCAGCAGCCATCTTAGCGGGAGCTCCTACAATGAGCAGTTCTTC
>NA|TRBJ1-2|TRBV7-8|few
CASSTEAENYGYTF
TGTGCCAGCAGCACGGAGGCAGAGAACTATGGCTACACCTTC
>NA|TRBJ2-4|TRBV9|few
CASSVATRGLLRAKNIQYF
TGTGCCAGCAGCGTGGCGACCCGGGGACTTCTGCGGGCCAAAAACATTCAGTACTTC
>NA|TRBJ1-1|TRBV7-2|NA
CASSLGAANTEAFF
TGTGCCAGCAGCTTAGGGGCAGCGAACACTGAAGCTTTCTTT
>NA|TRBJ2-7|TRBV27|few
CASSLGLTNTPQYF
TGTGCCAGCAGTTTGGGTCTAACTAACACCCCGCAGTACTTC
>TRBD2|TRBJ2-2|TRBV2|few
CASSEAGTSVIAGELFF
TGTGCCAGCAGTGAGGCTGGGACTAGTGTGATAGCCGGGGAGCTGTTTTTT
>TRBD1|TRBJ2-7|TRBV6-6|NA
CASSIQGVPYEQYF
TGTGCCAGCAGCATACAGGGGGTTCCCTACGAGCAGTACTTC
>TRBD1|TRBJ1-1|TRBV2|NA
CASSYGTDNTEAFF
TGTGCCAGCAGCTACGGGACAGATAACACTGAAGCTTTCTTT
>NA|TRBJ2-7|TRBV27|few
CASSVDSYFYEQYF
TGTGCCAGCAGTGTAGACAGCTACTTCTACGAGCAGTACTTC
>NA|TRBJ2-3|TRBV4-1|few
CASSSNGGSPTDTQYF
TGCGCCAGCAGCTCCAATGGCGGCAGCCCCACAGATACGCAGTATTTT
>NA|TRBJ2-1|TRBV19|few
CASSPSGGQVQFF
TGTGCCAGTAGTCCGTCAGGGGGGCAGGTGCAGTTCTTC
>NA|TRBJ2-2|TRBV6-4|few
CASSDRLGGTGELFF
TGTGCCAGCAGTGACCGGCTAGGGGGCACCGGGGAGCTGTTTTTT
>TRBD1|TRBJ2-2|TRBV7-6|NA
CASSPQGANTGELFF
TGTGCCAGCAGCCCCCAGGGGGCGAACACCGGGGAGCTGTTTTTT
>TRBD1|TRBJ1-1|TRBV7-8|few
CASSTTGGTEAFF
TGTGCCAGCAGTACGACAGGGGGGACTGAAGCTTTCTTT
>NA|TRBJ2-3|TRBV10-3|few
CAISGGVSDLADTQYF
TGTGCCATCAGTGGAGGAGTTTCGGATCTAGCAGATACGCAGTATTTT
>TRBD1|TRBJ1-6|TRBV30|few
CAWSEQGGSSPLHF
TGTGCCTGGAGTGAGCAGGGGGGAAGTTCACCCCTCCACTTT
>NA|TRBJ1-1|TRBV19|few
CASSIGGGNTEAFF
TGTGCCAGTAGTATAGGCGGGGGGAACACTGAAGCTTTCTTT
>NA|TRBJ2-7|TRBV6-1|once
CASSETGAYSYEQYF
TGTGCCAGCAGTGAAACGGGAGCGTACTCCTACGAGCAGTACTTC
>NA|TRBJ1-6|TRBV14|NA
CASSQDLRGNSPLHF
TGTGCCAGCAGCCAAGACCTCAGGGGTAATTCACCCCTCCACTTT
>TRBD1|TRBJ2-1|TRBV5-1|few
CASSPSPGQGSYNEQFF
TGCGCCAGCAGCCCTTCCCCGGGACAGGGGTCTTACAATGAGCAGTTCTTC
>TRBD2|TRBJ2-7|TRBV29-1|NA
CSVISGSSYEQYF
TGCAGCGTCATTAGCGGGAGCTCCTACGAGCAGTACTTC
>NA|TRBJ1-1|TRBV5-1|NA
CASSLAQPNTEAFF
TGCGCCAGCAGCTTGGCACAGCCGAACACTGAAGCTTTCTTT
>TRBD2|TRBJ2-2|TRBV19|NA
CASSSGANTGELFF
TGTGCCAGCTCGAGCGGGGCGAACACCGGGGAGCTGTTTTTT
>NA|TRBJ2-7|TRBV4-1|NA
CASSQVARRPPYEQYF
TGCGCCAGCAGCCAAGTCGCGAGGCGTCCACCTTACGAGCAGTACTTC
>TRBD2|TRBJ2-7|TRBV11-3|few
CASSLGPGGGPYEQYF
TGTGCCAGCAGCTTAGGTCCGGGGGGAGGTCCCTACGAGCAGTACTTC
>TRBD2|TRBJ2-1|TRBV11-3|NA
CASSFLGTTGFNEQFF
TGTGCCAGCAGCTTTCTCGGGACTACCGGTTTCAATGAGCAGTTCTTC
>TRBD1|TRBJ2-3|TRBV29-1|NA
CSVHRQGKDTQYF
TGCAGCGTCCACCGACAGGGGAAAGATACGCAGTATTTT
>NA|TRBJ1-1|TRBV6-6|few
CASSTQQGLMPEAFF
TGTGCCAGCAGCACACAACAGGGATTGATGCCTGAAGCTTTCTTT
>NA|TRBJ2-5|TRBV5-1|NA
CASNFGETQYF
TGCGCCAGCAATTTCGGGGAGACCCAGTACTTC
>NA|TRBJ2-1|TRBV30|NA
CAWGRLYNEQFF
TGTGCCTGGGGGCGTCTTTACAATGAGCAGTTCTTC
>NA|TRBJ2-7|TRBV7-6|few
CASSLGADYEQYF
TGTGCCAGCAGCTTAGGGGCAGACTACGAGCAGTACTTC
>TRBD1|TRBJ1-1|TRBV19|NA
CASSPSVRDRNTEAFF
TGTGCCAGTAGTCCCAGTGTGCGGGACAGGAACACTGAAGCTTTCTTT
>NA|TRBJ1-2|TRBV5-1|NA
CASSRTGDNYGYTF
TGCGCCAGCAGCCGGACGGGAGATAACTATGGCTACACCTTC
>NA|TRBJ2-1|TRBV7-9|NA
CASSSGNSYNEQFF
TGTGCCAGCAGCTCCGGGAATTCCTACAATGAGCAGTTCTTC
>NA|TRBJ2-5|TRBV6-4|NA
CASSDQREETQYF
TGTGCCAGCAGTGATCAGCGAGAAGAGACCCAGTACTTC
>NA|TRBJ2-6|TRBV7-9|few
CASSSRVAGANVLTF
TGTGCCAGCAGCTCGAGGGTCGCTGGGGCCAACGTCCTGACTTTC
>TRBD1|TRBJ2-7|TRBV7-2|NA
CASSLWQGDSAGYYYEQYF
TGTGCCAGCAGCTTATGGCAGGGGGATTCGGCCGGCTACTACTACGAGCAGTACTTC
>TRBD2|TRBJ2-3|TRBV7-6|few
CASSSLAGGLPDTQYF
TGTGCCAGCAGTTCACTAGCGGGAGGGCTTCCAGATACGCAGTATTTT
>TRBD1|TRBJ2-5|TRBV4-1|NA
CASSQDGQGGTQYF
TGCGCCAGCAGCCAAGATGGACAGGGGGGGACCCAGTACTTC
>NA|TRBJ2-5|TRBV21-1|few
CATLGDRGETQYF
TGTGCCACCCTAGGGGACAGAGGGGAGACCCAGTACTTC
>TRBD1|TRBJ1-2|TRBV2|NA
CASSQTGGVGYGYTF
TGTGCCAGCAGCCAGACAGGGGGCGTAGGGTATGGCTACACCTTC